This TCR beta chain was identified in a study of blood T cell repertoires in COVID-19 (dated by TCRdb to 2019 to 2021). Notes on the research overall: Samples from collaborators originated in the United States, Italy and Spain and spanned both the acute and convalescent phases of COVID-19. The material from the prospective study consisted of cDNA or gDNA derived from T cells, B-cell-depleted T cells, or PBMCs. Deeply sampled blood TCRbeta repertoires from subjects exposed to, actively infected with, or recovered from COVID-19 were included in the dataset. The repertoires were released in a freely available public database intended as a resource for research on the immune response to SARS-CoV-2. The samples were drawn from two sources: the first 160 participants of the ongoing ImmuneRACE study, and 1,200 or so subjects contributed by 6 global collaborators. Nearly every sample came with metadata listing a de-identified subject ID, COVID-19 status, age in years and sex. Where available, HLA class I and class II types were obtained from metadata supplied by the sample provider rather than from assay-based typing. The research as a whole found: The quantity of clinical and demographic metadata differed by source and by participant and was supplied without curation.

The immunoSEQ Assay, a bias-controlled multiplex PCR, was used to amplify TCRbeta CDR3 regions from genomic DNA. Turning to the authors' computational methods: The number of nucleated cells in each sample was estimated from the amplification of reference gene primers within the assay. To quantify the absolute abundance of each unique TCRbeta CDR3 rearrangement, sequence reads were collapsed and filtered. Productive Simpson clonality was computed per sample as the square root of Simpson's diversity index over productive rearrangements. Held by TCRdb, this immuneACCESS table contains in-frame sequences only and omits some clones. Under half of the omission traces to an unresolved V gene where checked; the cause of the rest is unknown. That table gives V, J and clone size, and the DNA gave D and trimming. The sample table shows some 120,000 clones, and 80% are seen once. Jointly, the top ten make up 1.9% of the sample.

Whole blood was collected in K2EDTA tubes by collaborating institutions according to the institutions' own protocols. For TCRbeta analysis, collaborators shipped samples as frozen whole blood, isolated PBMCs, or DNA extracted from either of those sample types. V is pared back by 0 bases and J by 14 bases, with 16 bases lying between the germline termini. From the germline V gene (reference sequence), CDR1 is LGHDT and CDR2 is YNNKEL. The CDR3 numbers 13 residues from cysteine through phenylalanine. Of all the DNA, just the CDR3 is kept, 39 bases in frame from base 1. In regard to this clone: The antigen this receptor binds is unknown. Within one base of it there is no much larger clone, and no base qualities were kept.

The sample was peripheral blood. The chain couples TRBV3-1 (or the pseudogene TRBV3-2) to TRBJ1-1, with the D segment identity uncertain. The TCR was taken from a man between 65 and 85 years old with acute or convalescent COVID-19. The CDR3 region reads CASSQEIRDRSFF. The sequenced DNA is TGTGCCAGCAGCCAAGAGATTCGAGATAGGAGCTTCTTT.